This T cell receptor beta chain is from a study of identifying expanded T cells in peripheral blood. During the collection period, no donor immune events like infections were recorded. Study-wide points: Across healthy donors, higher total template counts meant significantly greater roughly 2-week count variance. Around 1.2 clones differed between technical replicates, versus approximately 17 and 20 over time.

Some clones are missing from TCRdb's copy, which holds only in-frame ones; the method was immunoSEQ multiplex PCR. The sample carries 51,000 or so clones, about 80% recorded once. Comments on this clone: Its antigen is unknown.

This CDR3 contains 14 residues. V lost 4 bases and J 8 bases, leaving 18 bases between the germline ends. Germline V gives CDR1 SGHDT, CDR2 YYEEEE. This receptor was taken from a person aged 18 to 70 in good health. This chain uses TRBV5-6 with TRBJ1-1, with a weak D call TRBD1 (6 bases). The sequenced sample consisted of blood. Written as DNA, the CDR3 is TGTGCCAGCAGCCTAGGGACACGGCCACGGGAAGCTTTCTTT. Encoded protein: CASSLGTRPREAFF. Combining the CDR3 with reference TRBV5-6 and TRBJ1-1 gives the whole variable domain DAGVTQSPTHLIKTRGQQVTLRCSPKSGHDTVSWYQQALGQGPQFIFQYYEEEERQRGNFPDRFSGHQFPNYSSELNVNALLLGDSALYLCASSLGTRPREAFFGQGTRLTVV.